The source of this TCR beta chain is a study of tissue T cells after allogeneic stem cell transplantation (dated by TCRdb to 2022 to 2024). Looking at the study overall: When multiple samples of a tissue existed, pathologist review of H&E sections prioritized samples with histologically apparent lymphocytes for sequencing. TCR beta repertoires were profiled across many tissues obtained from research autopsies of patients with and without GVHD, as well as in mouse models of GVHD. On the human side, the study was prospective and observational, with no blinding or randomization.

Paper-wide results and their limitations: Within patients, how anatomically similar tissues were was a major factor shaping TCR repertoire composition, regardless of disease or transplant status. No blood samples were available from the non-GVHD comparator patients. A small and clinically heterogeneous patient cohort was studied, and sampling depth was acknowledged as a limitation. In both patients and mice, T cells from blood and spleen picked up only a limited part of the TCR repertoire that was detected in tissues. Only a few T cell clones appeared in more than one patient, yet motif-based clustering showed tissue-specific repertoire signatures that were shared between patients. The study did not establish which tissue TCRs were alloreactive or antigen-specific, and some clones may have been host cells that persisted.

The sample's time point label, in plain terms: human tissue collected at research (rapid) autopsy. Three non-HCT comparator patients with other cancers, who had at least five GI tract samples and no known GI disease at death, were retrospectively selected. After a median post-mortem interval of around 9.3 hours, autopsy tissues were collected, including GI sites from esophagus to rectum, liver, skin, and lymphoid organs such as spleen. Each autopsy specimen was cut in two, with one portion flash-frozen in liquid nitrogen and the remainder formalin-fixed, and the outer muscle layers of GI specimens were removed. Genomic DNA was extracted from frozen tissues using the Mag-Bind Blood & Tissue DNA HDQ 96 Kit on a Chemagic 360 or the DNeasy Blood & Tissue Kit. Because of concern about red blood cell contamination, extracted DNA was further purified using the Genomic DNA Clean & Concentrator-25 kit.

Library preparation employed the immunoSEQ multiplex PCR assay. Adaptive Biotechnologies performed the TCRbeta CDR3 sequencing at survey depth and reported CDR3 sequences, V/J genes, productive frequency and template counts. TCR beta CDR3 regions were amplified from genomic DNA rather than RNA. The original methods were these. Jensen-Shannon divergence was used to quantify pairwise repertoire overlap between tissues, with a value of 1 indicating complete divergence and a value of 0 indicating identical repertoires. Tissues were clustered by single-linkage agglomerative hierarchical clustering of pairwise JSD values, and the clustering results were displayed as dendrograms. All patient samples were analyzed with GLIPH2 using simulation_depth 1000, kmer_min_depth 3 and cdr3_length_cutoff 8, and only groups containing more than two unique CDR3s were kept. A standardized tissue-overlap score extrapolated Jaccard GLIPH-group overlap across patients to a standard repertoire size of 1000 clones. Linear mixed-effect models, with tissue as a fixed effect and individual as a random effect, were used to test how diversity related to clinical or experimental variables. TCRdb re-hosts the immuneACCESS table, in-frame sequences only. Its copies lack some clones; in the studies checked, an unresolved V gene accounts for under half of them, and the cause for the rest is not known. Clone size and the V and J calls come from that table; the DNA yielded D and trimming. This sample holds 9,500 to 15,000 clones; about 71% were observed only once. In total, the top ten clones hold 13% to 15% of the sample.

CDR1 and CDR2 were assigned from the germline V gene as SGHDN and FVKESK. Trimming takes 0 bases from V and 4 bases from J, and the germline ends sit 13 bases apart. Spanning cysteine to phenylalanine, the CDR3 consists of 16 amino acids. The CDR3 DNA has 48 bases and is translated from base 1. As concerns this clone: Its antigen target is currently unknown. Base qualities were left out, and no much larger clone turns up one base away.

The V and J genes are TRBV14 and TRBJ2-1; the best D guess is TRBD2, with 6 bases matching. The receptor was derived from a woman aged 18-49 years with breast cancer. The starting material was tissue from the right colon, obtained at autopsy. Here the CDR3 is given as CASSQEIGAGYNEQFF. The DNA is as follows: TGTGCCAGCAGCCAAGAAATTGGGGCGGGATACAATGAGCAGTTCTTC.